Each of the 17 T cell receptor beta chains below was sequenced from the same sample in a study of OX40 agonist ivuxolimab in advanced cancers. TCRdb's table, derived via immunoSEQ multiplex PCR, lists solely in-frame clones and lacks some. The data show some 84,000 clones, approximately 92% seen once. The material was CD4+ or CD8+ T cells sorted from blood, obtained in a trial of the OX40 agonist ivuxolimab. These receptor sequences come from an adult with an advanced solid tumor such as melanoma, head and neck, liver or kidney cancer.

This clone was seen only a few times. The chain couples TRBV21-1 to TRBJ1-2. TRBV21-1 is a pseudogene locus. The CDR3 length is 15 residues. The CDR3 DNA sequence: TGTGCCAGCAGCAAAGTTTTTAGGCAGAACTATGGCTACACCTTC. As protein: CASSKVFRQNYGYTF.

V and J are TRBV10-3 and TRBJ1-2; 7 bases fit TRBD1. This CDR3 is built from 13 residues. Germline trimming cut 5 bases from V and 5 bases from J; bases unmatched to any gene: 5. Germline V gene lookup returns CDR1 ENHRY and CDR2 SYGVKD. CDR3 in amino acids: CAISSQGVYGYTF. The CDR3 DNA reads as TGTGCCATCAGTTCCCAGGGGGTTTATGGCTACACCTTC.

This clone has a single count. CDR3 sequence: CASSLIADTQYF. The CDR3 DNA is TGTGCCAGCAGCTTAATAGCAGATACGCAGTATTTT. The chain joins TRBV7-6 to TRBJ2-3; D remains ambiguous. The CDR3 consists of 12 residues. Germline CDR1 and CDR2: SGHVS and FNYEAQ. Trimming removed 2 bases at V and 4 bases at J, with 4 bases between.

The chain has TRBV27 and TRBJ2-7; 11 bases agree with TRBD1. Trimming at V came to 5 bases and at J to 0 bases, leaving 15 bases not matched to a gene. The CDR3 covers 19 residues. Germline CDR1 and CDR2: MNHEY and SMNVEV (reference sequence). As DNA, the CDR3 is TGTGCCAGCAGTCACTCACCCGGGACAGGGGGAAACGGCTCCTACGAGCAGTACTTC. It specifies CASSHSPGTGGNGSYEQYF.

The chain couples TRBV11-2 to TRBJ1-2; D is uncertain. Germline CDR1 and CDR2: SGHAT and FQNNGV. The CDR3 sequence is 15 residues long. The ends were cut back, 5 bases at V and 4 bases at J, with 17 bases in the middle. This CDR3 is CASSLDTYMPYGYTF. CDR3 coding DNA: TGTGCCAGCAGCCTCGACACCTACATGCCCTATGGCTACACCTTC.

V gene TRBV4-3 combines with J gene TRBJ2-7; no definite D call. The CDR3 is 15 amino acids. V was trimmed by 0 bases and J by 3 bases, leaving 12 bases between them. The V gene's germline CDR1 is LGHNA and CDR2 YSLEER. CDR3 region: CASSQDSGSFYEQYF. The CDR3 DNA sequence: TGCGCCAGCAGCCAAGATTCAGGCTCATTCTACGAGCAGTACTTC.

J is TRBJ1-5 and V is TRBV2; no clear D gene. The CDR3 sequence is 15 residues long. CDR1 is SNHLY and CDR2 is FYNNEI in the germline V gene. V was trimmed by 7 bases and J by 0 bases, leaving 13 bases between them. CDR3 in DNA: TGTGCCAGCACGGCCGAGGGTCCTAGCAATCAGCCCCAGCATTTT. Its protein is CASTAEGPSNQPQHF.

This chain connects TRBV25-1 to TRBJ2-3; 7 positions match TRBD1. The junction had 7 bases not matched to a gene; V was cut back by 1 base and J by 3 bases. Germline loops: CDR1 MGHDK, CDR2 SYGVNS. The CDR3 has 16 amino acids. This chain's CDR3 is CASSEFEGGWTDTQYF. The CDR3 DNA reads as TGTGCCAGCAGTGAATTTGAAGGGGGCTGGACAGATACGCAGTATTTT.

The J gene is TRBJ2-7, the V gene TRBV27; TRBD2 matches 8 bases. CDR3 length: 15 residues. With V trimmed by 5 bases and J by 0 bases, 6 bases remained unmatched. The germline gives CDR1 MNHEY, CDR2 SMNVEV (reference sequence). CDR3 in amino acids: CASSPPSGGSYEQYF. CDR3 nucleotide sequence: TGTGCCAGCAGTCCCCCCAGCGGGGGCTCCTACGAGCAGTACTTC.

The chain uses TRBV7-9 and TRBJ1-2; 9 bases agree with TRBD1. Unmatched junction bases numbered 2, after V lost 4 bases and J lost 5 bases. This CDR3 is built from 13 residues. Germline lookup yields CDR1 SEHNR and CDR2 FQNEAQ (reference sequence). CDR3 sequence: CASSYGQGYGYTF. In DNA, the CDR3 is TGTGCCAGCAGCTACGGACAGGGGTATGGCTACACCTTC.

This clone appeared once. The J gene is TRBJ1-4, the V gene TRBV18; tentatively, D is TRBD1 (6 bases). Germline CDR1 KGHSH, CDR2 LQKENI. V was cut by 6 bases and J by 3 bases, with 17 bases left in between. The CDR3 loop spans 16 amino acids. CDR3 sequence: CASSPGGPAANEKLFF. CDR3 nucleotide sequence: TGTGCCAGCTCTCCCGGGGGGCCGGCAGCTAATGAAAAACTGTTTTTT.

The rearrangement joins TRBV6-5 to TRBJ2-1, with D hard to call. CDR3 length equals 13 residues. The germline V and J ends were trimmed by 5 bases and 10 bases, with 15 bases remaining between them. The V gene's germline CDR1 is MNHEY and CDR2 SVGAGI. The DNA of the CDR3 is TGTGCCAGCAGTCGACTCGACTCCCGCGAGCAGTTCTTC. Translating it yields CASSRLDSREQFF.

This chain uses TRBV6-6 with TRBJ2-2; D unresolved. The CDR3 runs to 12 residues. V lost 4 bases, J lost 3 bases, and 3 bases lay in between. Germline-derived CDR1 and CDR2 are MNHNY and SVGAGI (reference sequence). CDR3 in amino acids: CASSSHTGELFF. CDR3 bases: TGTGCCAGCAGTTCCCACACCGGGGAGCTGTTTTTT.

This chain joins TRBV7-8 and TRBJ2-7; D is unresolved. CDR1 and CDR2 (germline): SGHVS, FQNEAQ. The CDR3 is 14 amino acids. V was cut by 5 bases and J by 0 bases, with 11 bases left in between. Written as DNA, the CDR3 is TGTGCCAGCAGCCCCCCGGGCTACTCCTACGAGCAGTACTTC. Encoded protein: CASSPPGYSYEQYF.

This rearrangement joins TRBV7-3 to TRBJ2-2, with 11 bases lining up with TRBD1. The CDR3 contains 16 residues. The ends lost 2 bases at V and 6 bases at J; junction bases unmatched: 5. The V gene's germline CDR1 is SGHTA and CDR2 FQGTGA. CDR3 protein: CASSLGGTGGSGELFF. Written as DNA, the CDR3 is TGTGCCAGCAGCTTAGGAGGGACAGGGGGATCCGGGGAGCTGTTTTTT.

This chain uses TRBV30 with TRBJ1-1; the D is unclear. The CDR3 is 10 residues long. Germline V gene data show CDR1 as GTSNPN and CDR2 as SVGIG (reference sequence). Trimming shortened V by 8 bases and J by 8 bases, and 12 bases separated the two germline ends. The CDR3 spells CALLSREAFF. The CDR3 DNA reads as TGTGCCCTTTTATCCCGAGAAGCTTTCTTT. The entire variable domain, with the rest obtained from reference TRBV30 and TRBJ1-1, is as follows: SQTIHQWPATLVQPVGSPLSLECTVEGTSNPNLYWYRQAAGRGLQLLFYSVGIGQISSEVPQNLSASRPQDRQFILSSKKLLLSDSGFYLCALLSREAFFGQGTRLTVV.

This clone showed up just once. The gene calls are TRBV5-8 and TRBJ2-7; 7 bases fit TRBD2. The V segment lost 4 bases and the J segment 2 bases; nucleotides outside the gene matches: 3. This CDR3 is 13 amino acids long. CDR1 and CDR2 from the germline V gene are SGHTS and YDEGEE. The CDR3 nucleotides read TGTGCCAGCAGCCTCCGGGGGGCCTACGAGCAGTACTTC. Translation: CASSLRGAYEQYF.